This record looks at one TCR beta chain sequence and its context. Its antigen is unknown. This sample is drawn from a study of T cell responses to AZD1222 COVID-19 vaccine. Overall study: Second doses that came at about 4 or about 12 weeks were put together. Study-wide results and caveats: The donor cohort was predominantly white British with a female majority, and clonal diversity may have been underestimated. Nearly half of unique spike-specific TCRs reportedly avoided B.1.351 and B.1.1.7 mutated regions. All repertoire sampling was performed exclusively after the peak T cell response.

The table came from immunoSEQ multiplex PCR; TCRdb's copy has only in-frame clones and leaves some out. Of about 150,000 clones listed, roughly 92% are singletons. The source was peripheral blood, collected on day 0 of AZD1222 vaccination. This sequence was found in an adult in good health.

CDR3 sequence reads: CASSGQGAWNSPLHF. The CDR3 nucleotides are TGTGCCAGTAGTGGGCAGGGGGCCTGGAATTCACCCCTCCACTTT. J is TRBJ1-6 and V is TRBV19, with 8 bases identical to TRBD1. Germline-derived CDR1 and CDR2 are LNHDA and SQIVND (reference sequence). Trimming cost V 5 bases and J 7 bases; bases outside gene matches: 7. The CDR3 spans 15 residues.